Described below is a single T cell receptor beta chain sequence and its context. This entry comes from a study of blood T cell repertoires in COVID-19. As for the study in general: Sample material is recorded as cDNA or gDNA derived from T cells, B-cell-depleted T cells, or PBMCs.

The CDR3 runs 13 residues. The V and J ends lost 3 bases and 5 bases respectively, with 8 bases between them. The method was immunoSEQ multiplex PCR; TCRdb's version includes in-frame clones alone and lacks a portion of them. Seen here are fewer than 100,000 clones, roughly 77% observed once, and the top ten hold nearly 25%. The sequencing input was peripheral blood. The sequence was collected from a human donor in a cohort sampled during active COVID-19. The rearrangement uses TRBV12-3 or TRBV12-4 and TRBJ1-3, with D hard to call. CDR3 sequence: CASSFQMRNTIYF. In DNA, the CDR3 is TGTGCCAGCAGTTTTCAGATGAGAAACACCATATATTTT.